The 16 T cell receptor beta chains in this list originate from one sample, sequenced in a study of monozygotic twins with inflammatory bowel disease. TCRdb reanalyzed the 5' RACE reads and collapses them to one entry per CDR3 protein, without DNA. This sample carries 300,000 to 400,000 distinct CDR3 sequences, with 2.5% to 3% going to the ten biggest clones. Sequencing used blood. The source of these receptors is a human donor with ulcerative colitis or Crohn's disease, or a healthy co-twin of an affected twin (not recorded which).

V is TRBV7-9 and J is TRBJ2-7. The CDR3 extends over 14 amino acids. Germline V CDR1 and CDR2: SEHNR, FQNEAQ (reference sequence). The CDR3 sequence is CASSLGNRAYEQYF. The full variable domain, its missing parts supplied by reference TRBV7-9 and TRBJ2-7, is DTGVSQNPRHKITKRGQNVTFRCDPISEHNRLYWYRQTLGQGPEFLTYFQNEAQLEKSRLLSDRFSAERPKGSFSTLEIQRTEQGDSAMYLCASSLGNRAYEQYFGPGTRLTVT.

The chain has TRBV6-5 and TRBJ2-6. Germline V gene data show CDR1 as MNHEY and CDR2 as SVGAGI. The CDR3 covers 15 residues. CDR3 loop: CASSYFGSGANVLTF.

The chain's CDR3 is CASSLGTALFF. The chain couples TRBV5-4 to TRBJ1-4; TCRdb's D call of TRBD1 is untestable without DNA. This CDR3 region has 11 residues. Germline lookup yields CDR1 SGHNT and CDR2 YYREEE (reference sequence).

The gene calls are TRBV11-2 and TRBJ2-7; no DNA is available, so the TRBD2 call from TCRdb remains unchecked. The CDR3 contains 15 residues. Per the germline V gene, CDR1 is SGHAT and CDR2 is FQNNGV. The CDR3 reads CASSLGGSFSYEQYF.

The rearrangement links TRBV18 to TRBJ2-1. This CDR3 spans 15 amino acids. Germline V gene data show CDR1 as KGHSH and CDR2 as LQKENI. The CDR3 sequence: CASSAQGVKYNEQFF.

The chain joins TRBV7-6 to TRBJ2-7; TCRdb gives TRBD1 as the D gene, but with no DNA this cannot be confirmed. The CDR3 extends over 18 amino acids. The germline V gene encodes CDR1 SGHVS and CDR2 FNYEAQ. This CDR3 is CASSLGADRSTPSYEQYF.

The chain uses TRBV4-1 and TRBJ2-3; checking the TCRdb D call of TRBD1 is not possible without DNA. Germline-derived CDR1 and CDR2 are MGHRA and YSYEKL. This CDR3 is built from 16 residues. CDR3: CASSQDDRGLADTQYF.

This rearrangement joins TRBV7-2 to TRBJ2-7; TCRdb's D gene call, TRBD2, goes unchecked for lack of DNA. CDR3 length equals 14 residues. Germline CDR1 reads SGHTA; CDR2 reads FQGNSA. CDR3 protein: CASSSDSLRDEQYF. Combining the CDR3 with reference TRBV7-2 and TRBJ2-7 gives the whole variable domain GAGVSQSPSNKVTEKGKDVELRCDPISGHTALYWYRQSLGQGLEFLIYFQGNSAPDKSGLPSDRFSAERTGGSVSTLTIQRTQQEDSAVYLCASSSDSLRDEQYFGPGTRLTVT.

The chain joins TRBV7-3 to TRBJ2-5; TCRdb picks TRBD2, but there is no DNA to check that call. CDR1 and CDR2 from the germline V gene are SGHTA and FQGTGA. This CDR3 region has 14 residues. This CDR3 is CASSLRAGTETQYF.

The chain uses TRBV6-1 and TRBJ2-7; TCRdb names TRBD1, which stays unverified in the absence of DNA. This CDR3 contains 15 residues. CDR1 and CDR2 from the germline V gene are MNHNS and SASEGT. The CDR3 is CASRLRQGGTYEQYF.

The chain recombines TRBV18 with TRBJ2-7. Germline CDR1 and CDR2: KGHSH and LQKENI. This CDR3 contains 16 residues. The CDR3 loop reads CASSPTLAVSSYEQYF.

This rearrangement joins TRBV30 to TRBJ1-5. This CDR3 is 12 amino acids long. The germline V gene encodes CDR1 GTSNPN and CDR2 SVGIG (reference sequence). CDR3 in amino acids: CAWSFSNQPQHF.

The rearrangement links TRBV5-1 to TRBJ2-7; the D call from TCRdb, TRBD1, cannot be confirmed without DNA. CDR3 length: 15 amino acids. The germline V gene has CDR1 SGHRS and CDR2 YFSETQ. CDR3 amino acids: CASSLDRDTSYEQYF.

The chain is built from TRBV7-9 and TRBJ2-5; the D gene TCRdb calls, TRBD1, cannot be checked with no DNA. The CDR3 spans 15 residues. CDR1 is SEHNR and CDR2 is FQNEAQ in the germline V gene (reference sequence). The CDR3 sequence is CASSLEGAATETQYF.

According to its frequency, this clonotype is medium-sized. This CDR3 reads CASSGQWGTDTQYF. The chain carries TRBV12-3 or TRBV12-4 and TRBJ2-3; TCRdb's D gene call, TRBD1, goes unchecked for lack of DNA. The CDR3 has 14 residues.

The V gene is TRBV3-1, the J gene TRBJ2-3. Per the germline V gene, CDR1 is LGHDT and CDR2 is YNNKEL (reference sequence). The CDR3 totals 14 residues. The chain's CDR3 is CASSQVDGTDTQYF.